This entry lists 14 T cell receptor beta chains sequenced from one sample in a study of blood T cell repertoires in COVID-19. Sequencing used immunoSEQ multiplex PCR; TCRdb keeps in-frame clones, though not all of them. The sample shows approximately 170,000 clones, about 80% of them seen only once. Sequencing was performed on peripheral blood. Receptors were obtained from a man aged 65 to 79 who had recovered from COVID-19.

The V gene is TRBV5-1, the J gene TRBJ1-1, with D uncertain. V was pared by 0 bases and J by 0 bases, with 9 bases between. CDR1 is SGHRS and CDR2 is YFSETQ in the germline V gene. The length of the CDR3 is 15 residues. CDR3 sequence reads: CASSLGASMNTEAFF. Here the CDR3 DNA reads TGCGCCAGCAGCTTGGGGGCCAGCATGAACACTGAAGCTTTCTTT.

This sequence joins TRBV5-1 and TRBJ2-5; 8 nucleotides align to TRBD1. V shed 1 base and J 1 base; nucleotides not matched to a gene: 6. The CDR3 contains 16 residues. Germline loops: CDR1 SGHRS, CDR2 YFSETQ. The CDR3 reads CASSLPQGVGQETQYF. DNA for the CDR3: TGCGCCAGCAGCTTGCCACAGGGGGTAGGCCAAGAGACCCAGTACTTC.

This rearrangement joins TRBV7-3 to TRBJ1-2, with 10 bases fitting TRBD1. The CDR3 has 13 residues. V lost 5 bases, J lost 6 bases, and 3 bases stayed unmatched. Germline assignment: CDR1 SGHTA and CDR2 FQGTGA. The CDR3 here is CASSRGTGDGYTF. The CDR3 DNA sequence: TGTGCCAGCAGCCGCGGGACAGGGGATGGCTACACCTTC.

This clone was recorded once. The chain employs TRBV5-1 and TRBJ2-7; 8 bases align to TRBD2. The CDR3 is 16 amino acids. V was clipped by 0 bases and J by 2 bases; unmatched bases: 7. Germline CDR1 is SGHRS and CDR2 is YFSETQ. This CDR3 is CASSLAGAGVPYEQYF. The CDR3 DNA reads TGCGCCAGCAGCTTGGCGGGAGCGGGAGTCCCCTACGAGCAGTACTTC.

The chain has TRBV6-2 or TRBV6-3 and TRBJ2-7; no definite D call. Deletions cut 4 bases from V and 4 bases from J, with 11 bases between. Germline lookup yields CDR1 MNHEY and CDR2 SVGEGT. This CDR3 has 13 residues. The CDR3 loop reads CASSSSTPYEQYF. The DNA for the CDR3 is TGTGCCAGCAGTTCCTCGACACCTTACGAGCAGTACTTC.

The rearrangement links TRBV5-1 to TRBJ2-2, with a possible D match to TRBD1 (6 bases). This CDR3 region has 14 residues. V was clipped by 6 bases and J by 4 bases, with 13 bases between them. Looked up from germline, CDR1 is SGHRS and CDR2 is YFSETQ. CDR3 coding DNA: TGCGCCAGCACTCAGGGGCGCGGCACCGGGGAGCTGTTTTTT. Its translation is CASTQGRGTGELFF. The full variable domain, in which reference TRBV5-1 and TRBJ2-2 provide the parts outside the CDR3, is KAGVTQTPRYLIKTRGQQVTLSCSPISGHRSVSWYQQTPGQGLQFLFEYFSETQRNKGNFPGRFSGRQFSNSRSEMNVSTLELGDSALYLCASTQGRGTGELFFGEGSRLTVL.

This rearrangement joins TRBV20-1 to TRBJ2-1, with no clear D. This CDR3 has 11 residues. The germline V and J ends were trimmed by 1 base and 10 bases, with 8 bases remaining between them. Germline loops: CDR1 DFQATT, CDR2 SNEGSKA (reference sequence). This CDR3 reads CSARAPREQFF. The CDR3 DNA follows: TGCAGTGCTAGAGCTCCGCGGGAGCAGTTCTTC.

The V and J genes are TRBV5-1 and TRBJ1-2; 8 bases fit TRBD1. Looked up from germline, CDR1 is SGHRS and CDR2 is YFSETQ. This CDR3 is built from 13 residues. V shed 2 bases, J shed 8 bases, and the junction held 5 bases outside the gene matches. CDR3 sequence: CASSFGQGRGYTF. The CDR3 DNA reads TGCGCCAGCAGCTTCGGACAGGGTAGGGGCTACACCTTC.

This sequence joins TRBV30 and TRBJ1-6; D is ambiguous. V lost 1 base to trimming and J lost 9 bases, with 10 bases between them. CDR1 and CDR2 (germline): GTSNPN, SVGIG (reference sequence). The CDR3 loop spans 13 amino acids. The CDR3 sequence: CAWSEQEGSPLHF. The CDR3 DNA sequence: TGTGCCTGGAGTGAGCAGGAGGGTTCACCCCTCCACTTT.

The chain combines TRBV7-2 with TRBJ1-4; tentative D call: TRBD1 (6 bases). Trimming shortened V by 5 bases and J by 4 bases, and 26 bases separated the two germline ends. Germline CDR1 and CDR2: SGHTA and FQGNSA. CDR3 length equals 19 residues. The CDR3 here is CASSPRAAGHQRGNEKLFF. The CDR3 nucleotides are TGTGCCAGCAGCCCGAGGGCGGCGGGACACCAGCGGGGTAATGAAAAACTGTTTTTT. Combining the CDR3 with reference TRBV7-2 and TRBJ1-4 gives the whole variable domain GAGVSQSPSNKVTEKGKDVELRCDPISGHTALYWYRQSLGQGLEFLIYFQGNSAPDKSGLPSDRFSAERTGGSVSTLTIQRTQQEDSAVYLCASSPRAAGHQRGNEKLFFGSGTQLSVL.

This sequence joins TRBV6-5 and TRBJ1-1, with 8 bases identical to TRBD1. Germline CDR1 MNHEY, CDR2 SVGAGI. This CDR3 contains 15 residues. Trimming cost V 5 bases and J 5 bases; bases outside gene matches: 10. For the CDR3, the DNA is TGTGCCAGCAGTCGAAATTTACAGGGGGGGACTGAAGCTTTCTTT. Protein product: CASSRNLQGGTEAFF.

The chain has TRBV18 and TRBJ1-6; a weak D match, TRBD1 (5 bases). Deletions cut 5 bases from V and 5 bases from J, with 13 bases between. This CDR3 spans 15 amino acids. Germline values: CDR1 KGHSH, CDR2 LQKENI. The CDR3 sequence: CASSSSRANNSPLHF. CDR3 nucleotides: TGTGCCAGCTCATCCTCCAGGGCTAATAATTCACCCCTCCACTTT. Complete variable domain (other parts from reference TRBV18 and TRBJ1-6): NAGVMQNPRHLVRRRGQEARLRCSPMKGHSHVYWYRQLPEEGLKFMVYLQKENIIDESGMPKERFSAEFPKEGPSILRIQQVVRGDSAAYFCASSSSRANNSPLHFGNGTRLTVT.

This clone has only a few counts. V gene TRBV27 combines with J gene TRBJ2-5; TRBD2 matches 12 bases. V lost 6 bases and J lost 2; bases outside the gene matches: 4. CDR3 length equals 15 residues. CDR1 is MNHEY, CDR2 SMNVEV, per germline (reference sequence). CDR3 bases: TGTGCCAGCAGAAGGCTAGCGGGAGGGCAAGAGACCCAGTACTTC. It specifies CASRRLAGGQETQYF.

The rearrangement joins TRBV5-4 to TRBJ2-2, with TRBD1 matching 8 bases. Trimming took 1 base from V and 6 from J; bases not matched to a gene: 8. The length of the CDR3 is 16 residues. Germline V CDR1 and CDR2: SGHNT, YYREEE (reference sequence). In DNA form, the CDR3 reads TGTGCCAGCAGCTTGCCCGGACAGGGTGTGTCCGGGGAGCTGTTTTTT. This encodes CASSLPGQGVSGELFF.